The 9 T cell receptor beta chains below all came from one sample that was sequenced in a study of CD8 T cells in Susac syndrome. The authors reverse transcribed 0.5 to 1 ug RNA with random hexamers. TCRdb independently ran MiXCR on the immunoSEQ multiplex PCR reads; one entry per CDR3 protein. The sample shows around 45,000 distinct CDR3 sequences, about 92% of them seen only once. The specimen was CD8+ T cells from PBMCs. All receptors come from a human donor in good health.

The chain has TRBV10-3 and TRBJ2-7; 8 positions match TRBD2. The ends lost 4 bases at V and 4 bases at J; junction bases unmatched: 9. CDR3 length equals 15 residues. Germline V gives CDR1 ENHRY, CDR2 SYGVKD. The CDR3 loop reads CAISVGASGFYEQYF. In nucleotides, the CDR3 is TGTGCCATCAGTGTCGGGGCTAGCGGGTTTTACGAGCAGTACTTC.

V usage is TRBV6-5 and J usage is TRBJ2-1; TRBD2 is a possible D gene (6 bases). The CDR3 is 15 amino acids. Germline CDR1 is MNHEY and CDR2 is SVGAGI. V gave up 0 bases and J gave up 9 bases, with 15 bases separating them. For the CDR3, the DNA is TGTGCCAGCAGTTACTCGATGTTTACCGGGAGTGAGCAGTTCTTC. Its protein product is CASSYSMFTGSEQFF.

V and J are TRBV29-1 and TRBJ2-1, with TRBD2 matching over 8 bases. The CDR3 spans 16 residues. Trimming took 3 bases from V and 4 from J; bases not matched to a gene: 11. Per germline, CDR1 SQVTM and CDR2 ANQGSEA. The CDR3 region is CSVEPGLAATYNEQFF. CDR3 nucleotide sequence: TGCAGCGTTGAGCCCGGACTAGCAGCCACTTACAATGAGCAGTTCTTC.

DNA for the CDR3: TGCAGTGCTACGGCAAACACCTACGAGCAGTACTTC. Encoded protein: CSATANTYEQYF. The V gene is TRBV20-1, the J gene TRBJ2-7; D not resolved. V was pared by 4 bases and J by 2 bases, with 9 bases between. Germline V gives CDR1 DFQATT, CDR2 SNEGSKA (reference sequence). The CDR3 has 12 amino acids.

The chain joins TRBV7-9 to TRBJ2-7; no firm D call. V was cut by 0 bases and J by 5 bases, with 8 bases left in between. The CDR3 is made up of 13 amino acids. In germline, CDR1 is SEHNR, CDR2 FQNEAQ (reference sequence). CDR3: CASSLAHEDEQYF. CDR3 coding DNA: TGTGCCAGCAGCTTAGCGCATGAGGACGAGCAGTACTTC.

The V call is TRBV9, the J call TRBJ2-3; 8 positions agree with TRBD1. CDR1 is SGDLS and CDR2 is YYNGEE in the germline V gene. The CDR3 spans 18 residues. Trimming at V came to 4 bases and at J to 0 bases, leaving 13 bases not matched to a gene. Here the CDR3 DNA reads TGTGCCAGCAGCACCCGACAGGGGTTGTCAAGGAGCACAGATACGCAGTATTTT. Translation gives CASSTRQGLSRSTDTQYF.

CDR3 in amino acids: CASSLASGRAFYNEQFF. The CDR3 bases are TGTGCCAGCAGCTTGGCTAGCGGGAGGGCCTTCTACAATGAGCAGTTCTTC. V and J are TRBV5-4 and TRBJ2-1; TRBD2 aligns across 12 bases. This CDR3 contains 17 residues. V dropped 0 bases and J dropped 3; count of bases not matched to a gene: 4. From germline, CDR1 is SGHNT and CDR2 YYREEE (reference sequence). The whole variable domain, filled in from reference TRBV5-4 and TRBJ2-1, reads ETGVTQSPTHLIKTRGQQVTLRCSSQSGHNTVSWYQQALGQGPQFIFQYYREEENGRGNFPPRFSGLQFPNYSSELNVNALELDDSALYLCASSLASGRAFYNEQFFGPGTRLTVL.

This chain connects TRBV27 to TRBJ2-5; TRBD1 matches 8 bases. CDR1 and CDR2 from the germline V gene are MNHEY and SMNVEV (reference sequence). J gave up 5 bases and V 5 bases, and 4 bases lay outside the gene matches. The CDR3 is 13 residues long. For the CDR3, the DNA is TGTGCCAGCAGTACTTGGACAGGGGAGACCCAGTACTTC. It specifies CASSTWTGETQYF.

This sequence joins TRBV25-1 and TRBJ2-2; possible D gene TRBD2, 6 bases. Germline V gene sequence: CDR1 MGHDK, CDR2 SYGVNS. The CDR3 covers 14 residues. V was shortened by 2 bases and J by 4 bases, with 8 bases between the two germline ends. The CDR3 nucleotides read TGTGCCAGCAGTGAAGTGGGGGGCACCGGGGAGCTGTTTTTT. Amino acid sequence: CASSEVGGTGELFF.